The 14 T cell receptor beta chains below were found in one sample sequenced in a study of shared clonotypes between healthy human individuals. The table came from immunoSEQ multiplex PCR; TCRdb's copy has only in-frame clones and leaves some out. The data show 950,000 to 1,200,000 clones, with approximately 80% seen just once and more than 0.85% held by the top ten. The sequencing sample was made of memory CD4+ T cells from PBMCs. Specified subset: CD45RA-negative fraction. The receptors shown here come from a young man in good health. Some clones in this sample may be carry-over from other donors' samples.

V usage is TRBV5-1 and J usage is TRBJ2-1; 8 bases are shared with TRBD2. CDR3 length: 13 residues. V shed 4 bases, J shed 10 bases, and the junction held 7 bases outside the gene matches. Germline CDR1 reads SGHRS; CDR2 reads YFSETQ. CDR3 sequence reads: CASSRLAGREQFF. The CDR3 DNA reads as TGCGCCAGCAGCCGCTTAGCGGGACGGGAGCAGTTCTTC.

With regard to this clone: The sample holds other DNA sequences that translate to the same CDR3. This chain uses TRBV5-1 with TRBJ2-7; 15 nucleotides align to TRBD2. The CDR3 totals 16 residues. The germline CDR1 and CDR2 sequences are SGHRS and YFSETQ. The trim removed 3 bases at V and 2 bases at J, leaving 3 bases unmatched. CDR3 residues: CASSSGLAGGPYEQYF. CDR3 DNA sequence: TGCGCCAGCAGCTCCGGACTAGCGGGAGGGCCCTACGAGCAGTACTTC. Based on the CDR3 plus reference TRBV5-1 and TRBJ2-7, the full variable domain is KAGVTQTPRYLIKTRGQQVTLSCSPISGHRSVSWYQQTPGQGLQFLFEYFSETQRNKGNFPGRFSGRQFSNSRSEMNVSTLELGDSALYLCASSSGLAGGPYEQYFGPGTRLTVT.

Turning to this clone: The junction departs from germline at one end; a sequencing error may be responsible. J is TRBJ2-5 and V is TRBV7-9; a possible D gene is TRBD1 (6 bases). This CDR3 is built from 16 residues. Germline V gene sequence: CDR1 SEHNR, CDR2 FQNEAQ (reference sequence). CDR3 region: CASSFPTGYTQEAQYF. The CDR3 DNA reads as TGTGCCAGCAGCTTCCCGACAGGCTATACCCAAGAGGCCCAGTACTTC.

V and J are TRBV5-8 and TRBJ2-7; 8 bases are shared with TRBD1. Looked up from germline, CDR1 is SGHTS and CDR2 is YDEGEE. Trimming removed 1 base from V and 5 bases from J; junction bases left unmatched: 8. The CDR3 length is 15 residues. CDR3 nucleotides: TGTGCCAGCAGCTTGTCCCTGGACAGGGCCCACGAGCAGTACTTC. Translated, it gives CASSLSLDRAHEQYF.

The CDR3 nucleotides read TGTGCCAGCAGCTCTCGGGGGGCTCGCGAGCAGTACTTC. As protein: CASSSRGAREQYF. The J gene is TRBJ2-7, the V gene TRBV7-2; a weak D match, TRBD2 (7 bases). Germline V gives CDR1 SGHTA, CDR2 FQGNSA. The CDR3 consists of 13 residues. The germline V and J ends were trimmed by 4 bases and 6 bases, with 13 bases remaining between them.

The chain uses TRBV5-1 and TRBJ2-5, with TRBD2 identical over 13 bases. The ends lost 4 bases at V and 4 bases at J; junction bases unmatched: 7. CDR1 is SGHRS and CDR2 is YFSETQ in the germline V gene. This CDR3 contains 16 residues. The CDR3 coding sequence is TGCGCCAGCAGCCCAGGGACTAGCGGGATTCTAGAGACCCAGTACTTC. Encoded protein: CASSPGTSGILETQYF.

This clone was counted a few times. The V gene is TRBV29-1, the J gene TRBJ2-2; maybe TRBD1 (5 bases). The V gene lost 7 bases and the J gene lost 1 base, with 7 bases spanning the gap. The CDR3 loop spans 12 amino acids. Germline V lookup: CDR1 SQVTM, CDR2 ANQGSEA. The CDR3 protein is CSGGQNTGELFF. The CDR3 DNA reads TGCAGCGGGGGCCAGAACACCGGGGAGCTGTTTTTT.

In DNA, the CDR3 is TGTGCCAGCAGCTTAGGAAGCAGCGGCCCGGGGGGATGGGTCCGCTACGAGCAGTACTTC. This encodes CASSLGSSGPGGWVRYEQYF. The chain employs TRBV4-2 and TRBJ2-7, with 7 bases fitting TRBD2. Germline CDR1 reads LGHNA; CDR2 reads YNFKEQ. The V gene end was trimmed by 5 bases and the J gene end by 3 bases; junction bases not matched to a gene: 25. The CDR3 consists of 20 residues.

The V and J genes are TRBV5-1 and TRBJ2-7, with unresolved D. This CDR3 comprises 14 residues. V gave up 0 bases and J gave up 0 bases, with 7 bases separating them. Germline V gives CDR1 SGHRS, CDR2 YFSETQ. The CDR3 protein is CASSLEGHSYEQYF. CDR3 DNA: TGCGCCAGCAGCTTGGAGGGTCACTCCTACGAGCAGTACTTC.

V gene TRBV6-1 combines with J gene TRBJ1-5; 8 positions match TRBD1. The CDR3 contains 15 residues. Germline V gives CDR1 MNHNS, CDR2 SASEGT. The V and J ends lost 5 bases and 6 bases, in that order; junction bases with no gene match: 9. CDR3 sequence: CASSTDWTGSQPQHF. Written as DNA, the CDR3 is TGTGCCAGCAGTACGGATTGGACAGGGAGTCAGCCCCAGCATTTT.

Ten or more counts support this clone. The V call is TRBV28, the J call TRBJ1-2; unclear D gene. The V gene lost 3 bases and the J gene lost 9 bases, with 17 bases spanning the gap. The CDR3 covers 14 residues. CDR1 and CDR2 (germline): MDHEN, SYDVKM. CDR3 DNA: TGTGCCAGCAGTTTGCCCTCCGGGAATGTTCGCTACACCTTC. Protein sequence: CASSLPSGNVRYTF.

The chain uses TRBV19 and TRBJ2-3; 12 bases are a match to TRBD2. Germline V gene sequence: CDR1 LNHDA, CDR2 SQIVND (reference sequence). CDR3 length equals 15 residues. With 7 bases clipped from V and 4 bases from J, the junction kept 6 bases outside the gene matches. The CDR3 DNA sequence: TGTGCCAGTATGCGGACTAGCGGGATGGCAGATACGCAGTATTTT. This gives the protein CASMRTSGMADTQYF.

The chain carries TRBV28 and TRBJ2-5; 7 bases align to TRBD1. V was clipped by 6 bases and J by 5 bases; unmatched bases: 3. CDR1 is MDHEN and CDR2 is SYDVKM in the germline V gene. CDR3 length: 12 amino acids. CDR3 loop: CASRGGRETQYF. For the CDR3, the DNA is TGTGCCAGCAGAGGGGGCAGGGAGACCCAGTACTTC. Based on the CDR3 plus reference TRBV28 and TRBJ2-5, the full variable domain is DVKVTQSSRYLVKRTGEKVFLECVQDMDHENMFWYRQDPGLGLRLIYFSYDVKMKEKGDIPEGYSVSREKKERFSLILESASTNQTSMYLCASRGGRETQYFGPGTRLLVL.

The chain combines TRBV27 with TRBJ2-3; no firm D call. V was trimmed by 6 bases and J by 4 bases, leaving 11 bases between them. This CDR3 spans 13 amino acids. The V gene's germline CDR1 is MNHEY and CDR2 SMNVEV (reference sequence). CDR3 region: CASSFWAADTQYF. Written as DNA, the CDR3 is TGTGCCAGCAGCTTTTGGGCGGCAGATACGCAGTATTTT.